Listed below are T cell receptor beta chains from one sample, sequenced in a study of patients and donors after allogeneic stem cell transplantation. TCRdb reprocessed the RT-PCR reads with MiXCR, giving one entry per CDR3 protein. The data contain about 960,000 distinct CDR3 sequences, under 20% of them singletons. Sequencing was carried out using blood, either unsorted or a sorted T cell fraction (not recorded which). Receptors were obtained from a human donor who was either an allogeneic HSCT recipient or a stem cell or donor lymphocyte infusion donor (not recorded which). It is not recorded whose cells these are; they may come from a transplant donor. Each CDR3 is given with its conserved first and last residue. Each record gives: J gene, clone size, V gene, D gene, CDR3 protein, CDR3 DNA. A D gene is named only where the DNA matches it firmly. A row's size may be missing; if present it is once, few, many or a size class.

TRBJ1-5	many	TRBV12-3/TRBV12-4	.	CASTRGLDSNQPQHF	TGTGCCAGCACCCGTGGGTTAGATAGCAATCAGCCCCAGCATTTT
TRBJ2-7	.	TRBV15	TRBD1	CATSRELLDRGTTEQYF	TGTGCCACCAGCAGAGAACTGTTGGACAGGGGAACAACCGAGCAGTACTTC
TRBJ1-1	many	TRBV9	.	CASSVVNARGGVGTEAFF	TGTGCCAGCAGCGTAGTAAACGCCCGGGGAGGAGTAGGCACTGAAGCTTTCTTT
TRBJ1-5	.	TRBV6-1	.	CASSEVGVRQPQHF	TGTGCCAGCAGTGAAGTAGGGGTCCGCCAGCCCCAGCATTTT
TRBJ1-6	.	TRBV7-9	.	CASSSSGANRGGSPLHF	TGTGCCAGCAGCTCGTCCGGTGCAAACCGGGGGGGTTCACCCCTCCACTTT
TRBJ1-1	.	TRBV19	.	CASSIDLLLARGTEAFF	TGTGCCAGTAGTATAGATCTTCTACTGGCTCGGGGCACTGAAGCTTTCTTT
TRBJ1-2	few	TRBV15	.	CATSRGGETTGGYTF	TGTGCCACCAGCAGAGGGGGAGAGACGACGGGAGGCTACACCTTC
TRBJ2-1	many	TRBV12-3/TRBV12-4	.	CASSLSGPDNEQFF	TGTGCCAGCAGCCTTAGCGGTCCCGACAATGAGCAGTTCTTC
TRBJ1-6	.	TRBV5-5	TRBD1	CASSLDRGRKLNSPLHF	TGTGCCAGCAGCTTGGACAGGGGGCGAAAACTAAATTCACCCCTCCACTTT
TRBJ2-7	.	TRBV20-1	TRBD2	CSASQTQLANYEQYF	TGCAGTGCTTCCCAAACTCAACTAGCGAACTACGAGCAGTACTTC
TRBJ2-7	.	TRBV4-1	TRBD1	CASSRSRGQSYEQYF	TGCGCCAGCAGCCGGAGTAGGGGACAGTCCTACGAGCAGTACTTC
TRBJ2-2	few	TRBV21-1	.	CASSKSGRANTGELFF	TGTGCCAGCAGCAAATCGGGCAGGGCGAACACCGGGGAGCTGTTTTTT
TRBJ2-5	.	TRBV11-2	TRBD2	CASSLGRAGVETQYF	TGTGCCAGCAGCTTAGGACGAGCGGGAGTTGAGACCCAGTACTTC
TRBJ1-6	many	TRBV29-1	TRBD1	CSVRTGGQSPLHF	TGCAGCGTACGGACAGGGGGCCAATCACCCCTCCACTTT
TRBJ2-2	few	TRBV27	.	CASSLYAGSGTGELFF	TGTGCCAGCAGTTTATATGCGGGAAGCGGCACCGGGGAGCTGTTTTTT
TRBJ2-7	.	TRBV6-1	TRBD1	CASRKPKIRQGKDSYEQYF	TGTGCCAGCAGAAAGCCAAAGATTAGACAGGGCAAAGATTCCTACGAGCAGTACTTC
TRBJ2-1	.	TRBV7-9	.	CASSTIIGAHPYNEQFF	TGTGCCAGCAGCACGATCATAGGGGCTCATCCCTACAATGAGCAGTTCTTC
TRBJ2-3	few	TRBV28	.	CASSLSGTMETDTQYF	TGTGCCAGCAGTTTATCCGGGACAATGGAGACAGATACGCAGTATTTT
TRBJ2-3	few	TRBV5-1	TRBD1	CASSPWGQSTDTQYF	TGCGCCAGCAGCCCTTGGGGACAGAGCACAGATACGCAGTATTTT
TRBJ2-4	many	TRBV20-1	.	CSASLQNLAKNIQYF	TGCAGTGCTAGTTTGCAGAACCTAGCCAAAAACATTCAGTACTTC
TRBJ2-5	.	TRBV25-1	.	CASSPGATGETQYF	TGTGCCAGCAGCCCAGGGGCGACGGGGGAGACCCAGTACTTC
TRBJ2-7	.	TRBV5-1	TRBD1	CASSLRGQGNHEQYF	TGCGCCAGCAGCTTGAGGGGACAGGGGAACCACGAGCAGTACTTC
TRBJ1-1	.	TRBV6-5	TRBD1	CASSFSQIRTGGPEAFF	TGTGCCAGCAGTTTCTCGCAGATCCGGACAGGGGGCCCTGAAGCTTTCTTT
TRBJ2-3	few	TRBV29-1	.	CSVEALTRITQYF	TGCAGCGTTGAAGCTCTAACCAGAATTACGCAGTATTTT
TRBJ2-7	.	TRBV4-1	TRBD1	CASSQIGQGAYEQYF	TGCGCCAGCAGCCAGATAGGACAGGGAGCCTACGAGCAGTACTTC
TRBJ2-1	few	TRBV5-6	TRBD2	CASSPIAGFAYNEQFF	TGTGCCAGCAGCCCTATAGCGGGGTTCGCCTACAATGAGCAGTTCTTC
TRBJ2-7	.	TRBV10-3	.	CAITGSSSTEQYF	TGTGCCATCACGGGCTCTTCTTCCACCGAGCAGTACTTC
TRBJ1-2	.	TRBV2	TRBD1	CASNIVGTGVYGYTF	TGTGCCAGCAACATTGTAGGGACAGGGGTCTATGGCTACACCTTC